This entry features one TCR beta chain sequence. Its cognate antigen is unknown. This entry comes from a study of shared clonotypes between healthy human individuals. The study's findings and limits: The researchers took only blood, and tissue repertoires probably look different.

V was cut by 5 bases and J by 0 bases, with 10 bases left in between. CDR1 is MNHEY, CDR2 SMNVEV, per germline (reference sequence). This CDR3 has 15 residues. As defined, naive CD8 cells were CD45RO-negative and positively selected for CCR7, with terminally differentiated effector memory CD45RA+ cells excluded. TCRdb keeps only in-frame clones here, not all; method: immunoSEQ multiplex PCR. The repertoire holds roughly 2.1 million clones, with approximately 94% as singletons. The source material was naive CD8+ T cells from PBMCs. V and J are TRBV27 and TRBJ2-2; TRBD2 might be the D (6 bases). The receptor comes from a man between 18 and 29 years old in good health. Some clones in this sample may be carry-over from other donors' samples. This chain's CDR3 is CASSPLASNTGELFF. CDR3 sequence (DNA): TGTGCCAGCAGTCCCCTAGCGTCGAACACCGGGGAGCTGTTTTTT.